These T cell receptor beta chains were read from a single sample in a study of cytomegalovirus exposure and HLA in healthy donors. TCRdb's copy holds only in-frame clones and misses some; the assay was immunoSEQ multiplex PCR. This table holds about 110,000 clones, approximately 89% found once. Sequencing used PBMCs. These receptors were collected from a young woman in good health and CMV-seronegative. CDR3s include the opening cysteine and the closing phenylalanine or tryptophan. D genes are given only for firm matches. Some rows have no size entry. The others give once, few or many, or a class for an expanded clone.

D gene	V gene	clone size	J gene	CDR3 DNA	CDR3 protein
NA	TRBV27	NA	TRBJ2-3	TGTGCCAGCAGTTTAAGTCCCGGACTAGATACGCAGTATTTT	CASSLSPGLDTQYF
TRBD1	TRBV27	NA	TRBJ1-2	TGTGCCAGCAGTTTATACAGGGGGCAGGACTATGGCTACACCTTC	CASSLYRGQDYGYTF
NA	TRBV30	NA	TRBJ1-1	TGTGCCTGGAGTCACAGGGTCGATGTCACTGAAGCTTTCTTT	CAWSHRVDVTEAFF
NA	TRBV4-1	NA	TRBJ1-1	TGCGCCAGCAGCCAAGATCGGAGTTTAATGAACACTGAAGCTTTCTTT	CASSQDRSLMNTEAFF
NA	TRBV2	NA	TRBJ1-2	TGTGCCAGCAGTCTCATCACAGGTGACGCCTATGGCTACACCTTC	CASSLITGDAYGYTF
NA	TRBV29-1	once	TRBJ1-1	TGCAGCGCTACACTCGGGGGGGAAGACACTGAAGCTTTCTTT	CSATLGGEDTEAFF
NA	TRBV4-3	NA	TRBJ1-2	TGCGCCAGCAGCCAAGAGAAGGGGCTTAACTATGGCTACACCTTC	CASSQEKGLNYGYTF
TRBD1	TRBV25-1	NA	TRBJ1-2	TGTGCCAGCAGAGGAGGGGCAGGGGGCCATGGCTACACCTTC	CASRGGAGGHGYTF
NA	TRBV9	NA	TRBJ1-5	TGTGCCAGCAGCGTAACAGGGATCCCCAATCAGCCCCAGCATTTT	CASSVTGIPNQPQHF
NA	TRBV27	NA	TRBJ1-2	TGTGCCAGCAGTTTATCTCAGGACTCCTATGGCTACACCTTC	CASSLSQDSYGYTF
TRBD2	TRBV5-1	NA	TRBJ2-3	TGCGCCAGCAGGGGTAGCGGGGCCACAGATACGCAGTATTTT	CASRGSGATDTQYF
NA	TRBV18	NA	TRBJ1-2	TGTGCCAGCTCACCGGGGCCTTTCTATGGCTACACCTTC	CASSPGPFYGYTF
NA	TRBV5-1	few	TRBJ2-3	TGCGCCAGCAGCTTGGGACAGAGCACAGATACGCAGTATTTT	CASSLGQSTDTQYF
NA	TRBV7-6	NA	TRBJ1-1	TGTGCCAGCAGCTTAGCGCCGGGGGGCGCCGGCACTGAAGCTTTCTTT	CASSLAPGGAGTEAFF
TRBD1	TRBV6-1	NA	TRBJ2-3	TGTGCCAGTGCGCAAGGGACAGGGTCCTCAGATACGCAGTATTTT	CASAQGTGSSDTQYF
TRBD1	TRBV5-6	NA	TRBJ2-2	TGTGCCAGCAGCTTGGCTGGGCGGACAGGGCCGAACGGGGAGCTGTTTTTT	CASSLAGRTGPNGELFF
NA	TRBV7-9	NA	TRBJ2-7	TGTGCCAGCAGCCCCCAGGACACTACGCAGCAGTACTTC	CASSPQDTTQQYF
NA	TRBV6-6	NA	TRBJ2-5	TGTGCCAGCAGTCTAAGGGGGAGGGAAGAGACCCAGTACTTC	CASSLRGREETQYF
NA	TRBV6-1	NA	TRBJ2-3	TGTGCCAGCAGTGAGCGATCCACAGATACGCAGTATTTT	CASSERSTDTQYF
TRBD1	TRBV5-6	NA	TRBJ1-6	TGTGCCAGCAGCTTGTTTCGACAGGGACATAATTCACCCCTCCACTTT	CASSLFRQGHNSPLHF
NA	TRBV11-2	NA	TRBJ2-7	TGTGCCAGCAGCTTAGTGGGCAGAGCCGGCTACGAGCAGTACTTC	CASSLVGRAGYEQYF
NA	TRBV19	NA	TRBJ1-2	TGTGCCAGTAGGGCGGACAAGAACTATGGCTACACCTTC	CASRADKNYGYTF
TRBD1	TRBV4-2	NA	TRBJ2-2	TGTGCCAGCAGCCAAGATGGGACAGGGGCCGGGGAGCTGTTTTTT	CASSQDGTGAGELFF
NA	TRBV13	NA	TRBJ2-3	TGTGCCAGCAGCTTCGGAGATACGCAGTATTTT	CASSFGDTQYF
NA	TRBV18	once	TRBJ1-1	TGTGCCAGCTCACCCGCGGTCAACACTGAAGCTTTCTTT	CASSPAVNTEAFF
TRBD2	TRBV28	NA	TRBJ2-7	TGTGCCAGCAGTTTTCAGAGCGGGAGGGGCGGCGAGCAGTACTTC	CASSFQSGRGGEQYF
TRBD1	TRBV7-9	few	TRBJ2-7	TGTGCCAGCAGCACCGGGACAGGGGTCCCCCTCGAGCAGTACTTC	CASSTGTGVPLEQYF
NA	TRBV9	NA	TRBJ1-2	TGTGCCAGCAGCGTGACACCGACAGGAGCCGTCTATGGCTACACCTTC	CASSVTPTGAVYGYTF
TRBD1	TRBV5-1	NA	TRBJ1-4	TGCGCCAGCAGCTTAAGGGGACAGGGAGGTGGAGAAAAACTGTTTTTT	CASSLRGQGGGEKLFF
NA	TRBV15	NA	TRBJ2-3	TGTGCCTCAGAATCGGGAGACACTAGCACAGATACGCAGTATTTT	CASESGDTSTDTQYF
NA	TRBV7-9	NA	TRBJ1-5	TGTGCCAGCAGCTTAGGTGAGGGTAGCAATCAGCCCCAGCATTTT	CASSLGEGSNQPQHF
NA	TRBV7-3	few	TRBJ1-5	TGTGCCAGCAGCGGGAAACAGGAAAATAGCAATCAGCCCCAGCATTTT	CASSGKQENSNQPQHF
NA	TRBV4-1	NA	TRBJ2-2	TGCGCCAGCAGCACCCGAGGCATAAACGGGTATCAAAGGTCCGGGGAGCTGTTTTTT	CASSTRGINGYQRSGELFF
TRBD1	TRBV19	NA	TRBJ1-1	TGTGCCAGTAGTATAAGGGACAGGGGCACTGAAGCTTTCTTT	CASSIRDRGTEAFF
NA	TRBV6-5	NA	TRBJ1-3	TGTGCCAGCAGTTACGCGACAGGATCGTCTGGAAACACCATATATTTT	CASSYATGSSGNTIYF
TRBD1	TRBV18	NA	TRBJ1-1	TGTGCCAGCTCACAAGGACAGGGGGGGATGAACACTGAAGCTTTCTTT	CASSQGQGGMNTEAFF
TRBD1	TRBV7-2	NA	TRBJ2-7	TGTGCCAGCAGCTTAGGGGCAGGGGGCTACGAGCAGTACTTC	CASSLGAGGYEQYF
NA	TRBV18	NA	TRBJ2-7	TGTGCCAGCCTCGAATCCGCAGGGCCCTACGAGCAGTACTTC	CASLESAGPYEQYF
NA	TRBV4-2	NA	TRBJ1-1	TGTGCCAGCAGCCCTAGCCACTTCTCGGAGAACACTGAAGCTTTCTTT	CASSPSHFSENTEAFF
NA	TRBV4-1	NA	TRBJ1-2	TGCGCCAGCAGCCTCCGAGTAGGCGGGGTCTATGGCTACACCTTC	CASSLRVGGVYGYTF
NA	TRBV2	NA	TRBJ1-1	TGTGCCAGCAACCCAGGGCCGAACACTGAAGCTTTCTTT	CASNPGPNTEAFF
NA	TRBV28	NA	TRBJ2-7	TGTGCCAGCAGTTTGGGGGCTAAGTACTACGAGCAGTACTTC	CASSLGAKYYEQYF
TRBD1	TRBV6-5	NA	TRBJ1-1	TGTGCCAGCAACCGCAGGGGGACTGGAGCTTTCTTT	CASNRRGTGAFF